Following are 9 T cell receptor beta chains from one sample sequenced in a study of blood T cell repertoires in COVID-19. Method: immunoSEQ multiplex PCR; TCRdb's copy keeps in-frame clones and lacks some. The profile shows some 51,000 clones, 80% to 90% of them singletons. The specimen sequenced was peripheral blood. The receptors were sampled from a man in his 60s with acute or convalescent COVID-19.

The chain employs TRBV28 and TRBJ1-5; 7 nucleotides agree with TRBD1. Germline loops: CDR1 MDHEN, CDR2 SYDVKM. Unmatched junction bases numbered 12, after V lost 6 bases and J lost 1 base. The CDR3 sequence is 17 residues long. CDR3 nucleotides: TGTGCCAGCAGGACCCTAGGGACAGAAGACAGCAATCAGCCCCAGCATTTT. Protein product: CASRTLGTEDSNQPQHF.

This clone was seen just once. The gene calls are TRBV5-1 and TRBJ2-4, with TRBD1 matching over 9 bases. Germline CDR1 reads SGHRS; CDR2 reads YFSETQ. The V segment lost 7 bases and the J segment 2 bases; nucleotides outside the gene matches: 4. The CDR3 has 14 amino acids. DNA of the CDR3: TGCGCCAGCGGGACAGGGAATACCAAAAACATTCAGTACTTC. This gives the protein CASGTGNTKNIQYF.

V usage is TRBV5-5 and J usage is TRBJ2-5; 7 bases align to TRBD2. The germline gives CDR1 SGHKS, CDR2 YYEKEE (reference sequence). The CDR3 is made up of 13 amino acids. Germline trimming cut 5 bases from V and 0 bases from J; bases unmatched to any gene: 1. DNA of the CDR3: TGTGCCAGCAGACGGGGGGACCAAGAGACCCAGTACTTC. Encoded protein: CASRRGDQETQYF.

This sequence joins TRBV29-1 and TRBJ2-5; 9 positions match TRBD1. Germline trimming cut 1 base from V and 2 bases from J; bases unmatched to any gene: 2. Germline V lookup: CDR1 SQVTM, CDR2 ANQGSEA. CDR3 size: 14 residues. The CDR3 is CSVEGQGVQETQYF. The CDR3 DNA follows: TGCAGCGTTGAAGGACAGGGGGTTCAAGAGACCCAGTACTTC.

CDR3 amino acids: CAISVMPGQGSTTNEKLFF. CDR3 coding DNA: TGTGCCATCAGTGTAATGCCGGGACAGGGGTCTACAACTAATGAAAAACTGTTTTTT. This chain joins TRBV10-3 and TRBJ1-4; the match to TRBD1 covers 10 bases. CDR3 length: 19 residues. Germline CDR1 ENHRY, CDR2 SYGVKD. V dropped 4 bases and J dropped 0; count of bases not matched to a gene: 11.

This rearrangement joins TRBV4-1 to TRBJ2-5, with D perhaps TRBD1 (5 bases). V dropped 1 base and J dropped 4 bases, with 10 bases sitting between them. The CDR3 has 14 amino acids. Germline CDR1 is MGHRA and CDR2 is YSYEKL. The CDR3 DNA reads as TGCGCCAGCAGCCAAGCGGCTAGGGGAGAGACCCAGTACTTC. Translated: CASSQAARGETQYF.

The CDR3 bases are TGTGCCAGCAGCGGGACAGGGCCCTACGAGCAGTACTTC. Protein sequence: CASSGTGPYEQYF. The V gene is TRBV6-5, the J gene TRBJ2-7; 9 bases are shared with TRBD1. Trimming took 6 bases from V and 2 from J; bases not matched to a gene: 2. The CDR3 consists of 13 residues. Germline V lookup: CDR1 MNHEY, CDR2 SVGAGI.

CDR3 protein: CASRARRNTEAFF. The CDR3 coding sequence is TGTGCCAGCAGAGCTAGGAGGAACACTGAAGCTTTCTTT. V and J are TRBV12-3 or TRBV12-4 and TRBJ1-1; unclear D gene. CDR3 length: 13 amino acids. V lost 6 bases to trimming and J lost 1 base, with 9 bases between them.

The chain recombines TRBV3-1 (or the pseudogene TRBV3-2) with TRBJ2-5, with D maybe TRBD1 (6 bases). CDR3 length equals 15 residues. Trimming removed 1 base from V and 4 bases from J, with 13 bases in between. The germline V gene encodes CDR1 LGHDT and CDR2 YNNKEL (reference sequence). CDR3 amino acids: CASSQARGSTETQYF. The CDR3 DNA sequence: TGTGCCAGCAGCCAAGCAAGGGGGTCAACAGAGACCCAGTACTTC.